Detailed here is one T cell receptor beta chain. This sample was taken from a study of blood T cell repertoires in COVID-19. The assay was immunoSEQ multiplex PCR, and TCRdb's table has in-frame clones only and misses some. The repertoire consists of some 180,000 clones, with around 80% occurring once and the leading ten covering around 2.8%. Trimming removed 0 bases at V and 7 bases at J, with 4 bases between. The CDR3 length is 13 residues. The germline V gene has CDR1 LGHDT and CDR2 YNNKEL (reference sequence). V usage is TRBV3-1 (or the pseudogene TRBV3-2) and J usage is TRBJ1-6, with D hard to call. Sequenced: peripheral blood. This clonotype originated in a woman of 80 years or more with active or convalescent COVID-19. The CDR3 region is CASSQESNSPLHF. DNA of the CDR3: TGTGCCAGCAGCCAAGAGTCAAATTCACCCCTCCACTTT.